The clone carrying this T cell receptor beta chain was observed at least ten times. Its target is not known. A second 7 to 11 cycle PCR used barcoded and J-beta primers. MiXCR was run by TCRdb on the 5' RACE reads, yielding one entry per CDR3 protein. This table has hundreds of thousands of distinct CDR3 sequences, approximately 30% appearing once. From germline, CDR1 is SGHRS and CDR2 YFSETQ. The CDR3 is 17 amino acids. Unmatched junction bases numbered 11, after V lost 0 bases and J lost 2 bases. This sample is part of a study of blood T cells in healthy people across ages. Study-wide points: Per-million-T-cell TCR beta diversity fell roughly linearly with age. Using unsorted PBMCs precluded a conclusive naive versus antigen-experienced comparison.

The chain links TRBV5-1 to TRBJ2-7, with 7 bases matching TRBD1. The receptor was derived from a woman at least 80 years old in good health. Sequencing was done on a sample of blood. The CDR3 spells CASSLGPGTANTYEQYF. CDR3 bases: TGCGCCAGCAGCTTGGGCCCGGGGACAGCAAATACCTACGAGCAGTACTTC. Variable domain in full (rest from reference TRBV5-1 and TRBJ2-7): KAGVTQTPRYLIKTRGQQVTLSCSPISGHRSVSWYQQTPGQGLQFLFEYFSETQRNKGNFPGRFSGRQFSNSRSEMNVSTLELGDSALYLCASSLGPGTANTYEQYFGPGTRLTVT.